Shown below are 20 T cell receptor beta chains from a single sample sequenced in a study of T cell repertoires in cytomegalovirus infection. Antigen specificity for these receptors is unknown. TCRdb reprocessed the reads with MiXCR, giving one entry per CDR3 protein. The top ten clones hold under 15% of a sample with about 770,000 distinct CDR3 sequences, almost 30% of them seen once. This specimen was cultured CD8+ T cells from PBMCs, taken from culture after CMV antigen stimulation. The receptors were gathered from a human donor in good health (CMV status not recorded). Some clones in this sample may be carry-over from other donors' samples.

This sequence joins TRBV3-1 and TRBJ1-1; D uncertain. Germline-derived CDR1 and CDR2 are LGHDT and YNNKEL (reference sequence). There are 16 residues in the CDR3. Between the trimmed V and J ends, which lost 0 bases and 2 bases, there was a span of 13 bases. The CDR3 is CASSQDSAGFNTEAFF. In DNA, the CDR3 is TGTGCCAGCAGCCAAGATTCGGCGGGGTTTAACACTGAAGCTTTCTTT.

A few counts support this clonotype. The rearrangement links TRBV7-4 to TRBJ1-1, with D perhaps matching TRBD1 (5 bases). V lost 5 bases and J lost 8, with 9 bases in between. Germline lookup yields CDR1 SGHVT and CDR2 SQSDAQ. CDR3 length: 11 residues. The CDR3 here is CASSKWGEAFF. CDR3 nucleotide sequence: TGTGCCAGCAGCAAATGGGGGGAAGCTTTCTTT.

To note about this clonotype: A much more abundant neighbour one base away suggests this may be a read error. This chain uses TRBV7-3 with TRBJ1-1; the D is unclear. Germline CDR1 and CDR2: SGHTA and FQGTGA. The CDR3 runs 15 residues. With 5 bases removed from V and 4 bases from J, the gap between germline ends came to 17 bases. CDR3 region: CASSPWWGLGTEAFF. The CDR3 nucleotides read TGTGCCAGCAGCCCCTGGTGGGGTTTGGGCACTGAAGCTTTCTTT. Full variable domain (remainder filled in from reference TRBV7-3 and TRBJ1-1): GAGVSQTPSNKVTEKGKYVELRCDPISGHTALYWYRQSLGQGPEFLIYFQGTGAADDSGLPNDRFFAVRPEGSVSTLKIQRTERGDSAVYLCASSPWWGLGTEAFFGQGTRLTVV.

This clonotype came up many times. This chain uses TRBV27 with TRBJ1-1; tentatively, D is TRBD1 (5 bases). Trimming removed 7 bases at V and 0 bases at J, with 9 bases between. The CDR3 covers 13 residues. Germline CDR1 and CDR2: MNHEY and SMNVEV (reference sequence). Here the CDR3 reads CASTGGMNTEAFF. In DNA form, the CDR3 reads TGTGCCAGCACCGGGGGGATGAACACTGAAGCTTTCTTT.

Concerning this clonotype: This could be a read error, since a much larger clone is one nucleotide away. V gene TRBV9 combines with J gene TRBJ2-2; 8 bases match TRBD2. The CDR3 totals 13 residues. V trimming: 6 bases; J trimming: 3 bases; junction bases outside the gene matches: 1. Germline-derived CDR1 and CDR2 are SGDLS and YYNGEE. CDR3 protein: CASTGGHTGELFF. CDR3 DNA sequence: TGTGCCAGCACGGGGGGGCACACCGGGGAGCTGTTTTTT.

The rearrangement uses TRBV4-1 and TRBJ2-2, with D perhaps matching TRBD2 (5 bases). Germline CDR1 is MGHRA and CDR2 is YSYEKL. The CDR3 length is 18 residues. The V end lost 4 bases, the J end lost 0 bases, and 18 bases lay between the germline ends. CDR3 in DNA: TGCGCCAGCAGCCCTACCCCACTAGAAAACGCGAACACCGGGGAGCTGTTTTTT. As protein: CASSPTPLENANTGELFF.

There are a few counts of this clonotype. The chain links TRBV12-3 or TRBV12-4 to TRBJ2-2, with D possibly TRBD1 on 6 matching bases. Trimming removed 4 bases from V and 1 base from J, with 16 bases in between. The CDR3 totals 17 residues. As DNA, the CDR3 is TGTGCCAGCAGTTCCCGGCTAGAGACAGGGAACACCGGGGAGCTGTTTTTT. It encodes CASSSRLETGNTGELFF.

Turning to this clonotype: Mismatch with germline at one junction end may stem from a read error. This chain connects TRBV28 to TRBJ2-5, with 8 bases fitting TRBD1. The CDR3 covers 15 residues. Germline V CDR1 and CDR2: MDHEN, SYDVKM. The CDR3 coding sequence is TGTACCAGCAGCGACCCGGAGACAGGGGAAGAGACCCAGTACTTC. It codes for CTSSDPETGEETQYF.

The V and J genes are TRBV27 and TRBJ1-5; D unclear. This CDR3 region has 13 residues. Germline CDR1 and CDR2: MNHEY and SMNVEV (reference sequence). The V and J ends lost 0 bases and 6 bases respectively, with 6 bases between them. The DNA of the CDR3 is TGTGCCAGCAGTTTATCAGGGATTCAGCCCCAGCATTTT. Residues: CASSLSGIQPQHF.

J is TRBJ2-1 and V is TRBV3-1; tentatively, D is TRBD1 (5 bases). Germline V gene sequence: CDR1 LGHDT, CDR2 YNNKEL (reference sequence). V was pared by 3 bases and J by 3 bases, with 15 bases between. This CDR3 is built from 16 residues. The CDR3 DNA reads as TGTGCCAGCAGCCATCCCGGACAATCGCACTACAATGAGCAGTTCTTC. Translation gives CASSHPGQSHYNEQFF.

The chain carries TRBV24-1 and TRBJ2-3; D not resolved. Germline CDR1 KGHDR, CDR2 SFDVKD. V lost 3 bases and J 2 bases, leaving 5 bases between the germline ends. The CDR3 is 13 amino acids. The CDR3 spells CATSDPHTDTQYF. CDR3 nucleotides: TGTGCCACCAGTGATCCTCACACAGATACGCAGTATTTT.

In its sample, this clonotype was seen a few times. The chain carries TRBV6-6 and TRBJ1-1; no reliable D call. Per germline, CDR1 MNHNY and CDR2 SVGAGI (reference sequence). This CDR3 region has 11 residues. The V end was cut by 7 bases, the J end by 8 bases, with 11 bases between. Here the CDR3 reads CASIRAMEAFF. CDR3 DNA: TGTGCCAGCATCCGTGCCATGGAAGCTTTCTTT.

This clonotype occurred a few times. V gene TRBV6-5 combines with J gene TRBJ2-2, with a tentative D call TRBD2 (6 bases). V was clipped by 2 bases and J by 6 bases, with 19 bases between them. CDR3 length: 17 residues. CDR1 is MNHEY and CDR2 is SVGAGI in the germline V gene. CDR3: CASSYAGLAFLAGELFF. In DNA, the CDR3 is TGTGCCAGCAGTTACGCTGGCCTAGCGTTCCTCGCCGGGGAGCTGTTTTTT.

In its sample, this clonotype was seen a few times. V gene TRBV7-9 combines with J gene TRBJ2-1; D is possibly TRBD1 (6 bases). This CDR3 is built from 19 residues. Trimming took off 6 bases at V and 2 bases at J, with 26 bases between the two ends. The germline V gene has CDR1 SEHNR and CDR2 FQNEAQ (reference sequence). The CDR3 nucleotides read TGTGCCAGCAGTCCCCGAGAGGGGGTCACAGGTCGTCCCTACAATGAGCAGTTCTTC. This gives the protein CASSPREGVTGRPYNEQFF.

This CDR3 reads CASSHWTSGDQETQYF. CDR3 nucleotide sequence: TGTGCCAGCAGCCACTGGACTAGCGGGGACCAAGAGACCCAGTACTTC. The rearrangement uses TRBV11-2 and TRBJ2-5; 12 bases align to TRBD2. V gave up 5 bases and J gave up 0 bases; unmatched junction bases: 4. This CDR3 has 16 amino acids. Germline values: CDR1 SGHAT, CDR2 FQNNGV.

Ten or more counts support this clonotype. The chain couples TRBV6-6 to TRBJ1-1; possibly TRBD1 for D (6 bases). CDR3 length equals 14 residues. Looked up from germline, CDR1 is MNHNY and CDR2 is SVGAGI (reference sequence). The ends were cut back, 2 bases at V and 0 bases at J, with 7 bases in the middle. CDR3 loop: CASSYTGMNTEAFF. Here the CDR3 DNA reads TGTGCCAGCAGTTACACAGGGATGAACACTGAAGCTTTCTTT.

This clonotype was seen just once. The chain uses TRBV9 and TRBJ1-2; a possible D gene is TRBD1 (5 bases). The V end lost 0 bases, the J end lost 4 bases, and 10 bases lay between the germline ends. Germline V lookup: CDR1 SGDLS, CDR2 YYNGEE. The CDR3 contains 14 residues. CDR3 nucleotide sequence: TGTGCCAGCAGCGTAGGCACAGGAGCCTATGGCTACACCTTC. This gives the protein CASSVGTGAYGYTF.

The chain couples TRBV6-2 or TRBV6-3 to TRBJ1-5; 7 bases agree with TRBD1. Germline-derived CDR1 and CDR2 are MNHEY and SVGEGT. The CDR3 is 13 residues long. The V segment lost 6 bases and the J segment 6 bases; nucleotides outside the gene matches: 5. DNA of the CDR3: TGTGCCAGCAGAGCAGGGGGGATTCAGCCCCAGCATTTT. Residues: CASRAGGIQPQHF.

This clonotype was seen only a few times. The chain carries TRBV27 and TRBJ2-7; 12 nucleotides align to TRBD2. The V gene's germline CDR1 is MNHEY and CDR2 SMNVEV (reference sequence). This CDR3 comprises 16 residues. J lost 0 bases, V lost 6 bases, and 6 bases had no gene match. CDR3: CASRTSGGPGSYEQYV. DNA of the CDR3: TGTGCCAGCAGGACTAGCGGGGGCCCCGGCTCCTACGAGCAGTACGTC.

The chain employs TRBV5-6 and TRBJ2-1; possible D gene TRBD1, 6 bases. V lost 8 bases to trimming and J lost 6 bases, with 12 bases between them. The CDR3 contains 12 residues. The germline V gene has CDR1 SGHDT and CDR2 YYEEEE. DNA of the CDR3: TGTGCCAGTGGCGGCAGGGGCAATGAGCAGTTCTTC. Translating gives CASGGRGNEQFF.